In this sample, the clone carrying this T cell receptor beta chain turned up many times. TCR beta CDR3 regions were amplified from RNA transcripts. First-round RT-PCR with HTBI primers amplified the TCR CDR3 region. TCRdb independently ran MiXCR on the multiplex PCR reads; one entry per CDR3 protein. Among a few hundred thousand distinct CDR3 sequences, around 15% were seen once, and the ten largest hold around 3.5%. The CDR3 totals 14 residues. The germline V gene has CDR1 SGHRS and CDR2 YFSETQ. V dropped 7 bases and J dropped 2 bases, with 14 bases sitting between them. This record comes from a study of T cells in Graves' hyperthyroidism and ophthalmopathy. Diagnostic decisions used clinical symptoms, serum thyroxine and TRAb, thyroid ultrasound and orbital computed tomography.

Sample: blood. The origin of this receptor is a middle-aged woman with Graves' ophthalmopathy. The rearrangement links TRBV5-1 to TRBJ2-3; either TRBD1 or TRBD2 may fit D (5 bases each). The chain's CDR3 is CASAVGAATDTQYF. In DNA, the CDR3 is TGCGCCAGCGCTGTCGGGGCGGCCACAGATACGCAGTATTTT.